The 30 T cell receptor beta chains below come from one sample, sequenced in a study of technical replicates of blood from a few donors. Sequencing used immunoSEQ multiplex PCR; TCRdb keeps in-frame clones, though not all of them. The table has about 94,000 clones, roughly 95% seen once; the top ten hold about 0.24%. The sequencing input was T cells isolated from PBMCs. Receptor source: a human donor in good health.

The V and J genes are TRBV5-1 and TRBJ1-1; 7 bases are shared with TRBD1. The germline CDR1 and CDR2 sequences are SGHRS and YFSETQ. CDR3 size: 17 residues. V was pared by 4 bases and J by 6 bases, with 18 bases of the junction left unmatched. CDR3 sequence: CASSQSRDSAKGAEAFF. Here the CDR3 DNA reads TGCGCCAGCAGCCAAAGCCGGGACAGCGCCAAAGGGGCTGAAGCTTTCTTT.

This chain joins TRBV28 and TRBJ1-5, with D unclear. The CDR3 totals 11 residues. V lost 3 bases to trimming and J lost 11 bases, with 8 bases between them. Germline loops: CDR1 MDHEN, CDR2 SYDVKM. This chain's CDR3 is CASSFEVAQHF. Here the CDR3 DNA reads TGTGCCAGCAGTTTCGAGGTGGCCCAGCATTTT. Variable domain in full (rest from reference TRBV28 and TRBJ1-5): DVKVTQSSRYLVKRTGEKVFLECVQDMDHENMFWYRQDPGLGLRLIYFSYDVKMKEKGDIPEGYSVSREKKERFSLILESASTNQTSMYLCASSFEVAQHFGDGTRLSIL.

The CDR3 bases are TGTGCCAGCAGCATAGCCGGGGGACAGTACGAGCAGTACTTC. Translation: CASSIAGGQYEQYF. The gene calls are TRBV9 and TRBJ2-7; perhaps TRBD1 as D (7 bases). This CDR3 comprises 14 residues. Germline V gene data show CDR1 as SGDLS and CDR2 as YYNGEE. Trimming pared 4 bases from V and 4 bases from J, leaving 15 bases between.

J is TRBJ1-1 and V is TRBV7-6; D not certain. The ends were cut back, 1 base at V and 0 bases at J, with 9 bases in the middle. CDR3 length: 15 amino acids. CDR1 SGHVS and CDR2 FNYEAQ come from the germline V gene. The CDR3 region is CASSLVEAMNTEAFF. The CDR3 DNA sequence: TGTGCCAGCAGCTTAGTAGAGGCGATGAACACTGAAGCTTTCTTT.

This clone was counted many times. The rearrangement links TRBV30 to TRBJ1-1; the D is unclear. With 5 bases removed from V and 0 bases from J, the gap between germline ends came to 10 bases. Germline-derived CDR1 and CDR2 are GTSNPN and SVGIG (reference sequence). The CDR3 totals 13 residues. CDR3 in DNA: TGTGCCTGGGCCCAGGTGATGAACACTGAAGCTTTCTTT. The encoded protein is CAWAQVMNTEAFF.

This chain connects TRBV2 to TRBJ1-1; 9 positions match TRBD1. Germline values: CDR1 SNHLY, CDR2 FYNNEI. The CDR3 consists of 12 residues. The V segment lost 6 bases and the J segment 8 bases; nucleotides outside the gene matches: 4. CDR3 sequence: CASRTGTGEAFF. CDR3 bases: TGTGCCAGCAGGACGGGGACAGGGGAAGCTTTCTTT.

The chain joins TRBV4-1 to TRBJ2-1, with 8 positions matching TRBD2. V shed 3 bases, J shed 9 bases, and the junction held 13 bases outside the gene matches. This CDR3 is 16 amino acids long. CDR1 MGHRA and CDR2 YSYEKL come from the germline V gene. The CDR3 here is CASSHRTSHIGGEQFF. In DNA, the CDR3 is TGCGCCAGCAGCCATCGGACTAGCCACATTGGTGGTGAGCAGTTCTTC.

The V and J genes are TRBV2 and TRBJ2-3, with 10 bases fitting TRBD1. CDR1 and CDR2 from the germline V gene are SNHLY and FYNNEI. The CDR3 runs to 14 residues. The V and J ends lost 10 bases and 2 bases, in that order; junction bases with no gene match: 6. The CDR3, as DNA: TGTGCCATTCCCGGGACAGGGGACACAGATACGCAGTATTTT. Amino acid sequence: CAIPGTGDTDTQYF. Using reference TRBV2 and TRBJ2-3 for the parts outside the CDR3, the full variable domain is EPEVTQTPSHQVTQMGQEVILRCVPISNHLYFYWYRQILGQKVEFLVSFYNNEISEKSEIFDDQFSVERPDGSNFTLKIRSTKLEDSAMYFCAIPGTGDTDTQYFGPGTRLTVL.

The chain joins TRBV5-6 to TRBJ1-5, with 12 bases aligning to TRBD1. The CDR3 loop spans 17 amino acids. J lost 6 bases, V lost 2 bases, and 9 bases had no gene match. Germline V gene lookup returns CDR1 SGHDT and CDR2 YYEEEE. DNA for the CDR3: TGTGCCAGCAGCTTATGGGTCGGGACAGGGGGCAGTCAGCCCCAGCATTTT. Amino acid sequence: CASSLWVGTGGSQPQHF. The whole variable domain, remainder taken from reference TRBV5-6 and TRBJ1-5, is DAGVTQSPTHLIKTRGQQVTLRCSPKSGHDTVSWYQQALGQGPQFIFQYYEEEERQRGNFPDRFSGHQFPNYSSELNVNALLLGDSALYLCASSLWVGTGGSQPQHFGDGTRLSIL.

V usage is TRBV7-8 and J usage is TRBJ1-2; no reliable D call. V dropped 2 bases and J dropped 5 bases, with 15 bases sitting between them. The CDR3 runs to 15 residues. Germline V lookup: CDR1 SGHVS, CDR2 FQNEAQ. Here the CDR3 reads CASSLKSPYPYGYTF. DNA of the CDR3: TGTGCCAGCAGCTTAAAGAGCCCTTATCCATATGGCTACACCTTC.

V is TRBV19 and J is TRBJ2-6; TRBD1 is a possible D gene (6 bases). The CDR3 totals 14 residues. The V end lost 6 bases, the J end lost 5 bases, and 11 bases lay between the germline ends. Germline-derived CDR1 and CDR2 are LNHDA and SQIVND (reference sequence). CDR3 DNA sequence: TGTGCCAGTAGGACAGGTCTGTGGGCCAACGTCCTGACTTTC. This encodes CASRTGLWANVLTF.

The chain uses TRBV28 and TRBJ2-1; D gene ambiguous. The CDR3 extends over 13 amino acids. The V gene's germline CDR1 is MDHEN and CDR2 SYDVKM. The germline V and J ends were trimmed by 7 bases and 1 base, with 8 bases remaining between them. The CDR3 DNA sequence: TGTGCCAGCAATGGGCGATCCTACAATGAGCAGTTCTTC. Amino acid sequence: CASNGRSYNEQFF.

The count of this clone is one. The V gene is TRBV5-1, the J gene TRBJ1-4; tentatively, D is TRBD1 (5 bases). Germline CDR1 reads SGHRS; CDR2 reads YFSETQ. The V gene lost 5 bases and the J gene lost 0 bases, with 8 bases spanning the gap. The CDR3 spans 14 residues. CDR3 bases: TGCGCCAGCAGGGAAGGGGCAACTAATGAAAAACTGTTTTTT. Encoded protein: CASREGATNEKLFF. The whole variable domain, remainder taken from reference TRBV5-1 and TRBJ1-4, is KAGVTQTPRYLIKTRGQQVTLSCSPISGHRSVSWYQQTPGQGLQFLFEYFSETQRNKGNFPGRFSGRQFSNSRSEMNVSTLELGDSALYLCASREGATNEKLFFGSGTQLSVL.

The chain uses TRBV12-5 and TRBJ2-7; 7 positions agree with TRBD2. Germline values: CDR1 LGHNT, CDR2 FRNRAP. There are 18 residues in the CDR3. The trim removed 1 base at V and 2 bases at J, leaving 14 bases unmatched. CDR3 sequence: CASGLEPTGGRGPYEQYF. DNA of the CDR3: TGTGCTAGTGGTTTGGAACCGACGGGCGGGAGAGGGCCCTACGAGCAGTACTTC.

The chain recombines TRBV2 with TRBJ2-3; maybe TRBD2 (6 bases). The CDR3 has 15 amino acids. CDR1 SNHLY and CDR2 FYNNEI come from the germline V gene. V lost 5 bases and J lost 2, with 14 bases in between. The CDR3 coding sequence is TGTGCCAGCAGTTTTAGCGGAGCCAACACAGATACGCAGTATTTT. It is translated as CASSFSGANTDTQYF.

This clone was seen just once. The rearrangement joins TRBV6-1 to TRBJ1-6, with D unclear. CDR3 size: 15 residues. Trimming left V 5 bases short and J 5 bases short, with 13 bases between. CDR1 MNHNS and CDR2 SASEGT come from the germline V gene. The CDR3 region is CASSRYAGHNSPLHF. The CDR3 bases are TGTGCCAGCAGTCGGTACGCGGGCCATAATTCACCCCTCCACTTT.

The rearrangement uses TRBV9 and TRBJ2-7; 12 bases match TRBD2. V lost 0 bases, J lost 4 bases, and 5 bases stayed unmatched. The CDR3 sequence is 16 residues long. The germline V gene has CDR1 SGDLS and CDR2 YYNGEE. The CDR3 reads CASSVGLLAGGYEQYF. In DNA form, the CDR3 reads TGTGCCAGCAGCGTAGGTTTACTAGCGGGGGGTTACGAGCAGTACTTC.

This clone has a single count. V gene TRBV6-1 combines with J gene TRBJ1-1, with 9 nucleotides matching TRBD1. After removal of 7 bases from V and 1 base from J, the junction contained 1 base not matched to a gene. Germline CDR1 is MNHNS and CDR2 is SASEGT. The CDR3 covers 13 residues. The CDR3 loop reads CASTGQGNTEAFF. The CDR3 nucleotides are TGTGCCAGCACGGGACAGGGGAACACTGAAGCTTTCTTT.

The rearrangement uses TRBV30 and TRBJ1-5; D gene unclear. This CDR3 spans 15 amino acids. Germline CDR1 reads GTSNPN; CDR2 reads SVGIG (reference sequence). V was clipped by 0 bases and J by 0 bases, with 9 bases between them. The CDR3 loop is CAWSVGQNSNQPQHF. CDR3 nucleotide sequence: TGTGCCTGGAGTGTTGGTCAGAATAGCAATCAGCCCCAGCATTTT. The full variable domain, its missing parts supplied by reference TRBV30 and TRBJ1-5, is SQTIHQWPATLVQPVGSPLSLECTVEGTSNPNLYWYRQAAGRGLQLLFYSVGIGQISSEVPQNLSASRPQDRQFILSSKKLLLSDSGFYLCAWSVGQNSNQPQHFGDGTRLSIL.

The rearrangement links TRBV29-1 to TRBJ2-1; 7 bases align to TRBD2. Germline V gene sequence: CDR1 SQVTM, CDR2 ANQGSEA. V lost 3 bases and J lost 10; bases outside the gene matches: 9. The CDR3 has 13 amino acids. CDR3 bases: TGCAGCGTTGAGGCGGGAGCTCCCGTCGAGCAGTTCTTC. Protein sequence: CSVEAGAPVEQFF.

This chain connects TRBV5-6 to TRBJ1-4, with D unclear. The ends were cut back, 3 bases at V and 2 bases at J, with 11 bases in the middle. CDR3 size: 15 residues. Germline-derived CDR1 and CDR2 are SGHDT and YYEEEE. CDR3 residues: CASSWGGITNEKLFF. In nucleotides, the CDR3 is TGTGCCAGCAGCTGGGGAGGGATTACTAATGAAAAACTGTTTTTT.

The chain uses TRBV14 and TRBJ2-7, with a tentative D call TRBD1 (6 bases). Germline V CDR1 and CDR2: SGHDN, FVKESK. This CDR3 has 16 amino acids. V was shortened by 4 bases and J by 2 bases, with 18 bases between the two germline ends. The CDR3 DNA is TGTGCCAGCAGCCCTTCGCAGGGGATCTATACCTACGAGCAGTACTTC. Amino acid sequence: CASSPSQGIYTYEQYF.

The chain has TRBV7-8 and TRBJ2-7, with TRBD1 identical over 7 bases. CDR3 length: 13 residues. J was trimmed by 4 bases and V by 4 bases; bases with no gene match: 4. Germline V lookup: CDR1 SGHVS, CDR2 FQNEAQ. The CDR3 region is CASSSGGGYEQYF. In nucleotides, the CDR3 is TGTGCCAGCAGCTCAGGGGGTGGATACGAGCAGTACTTC.

The chain has TRBV28 and TRBJ1-2; D is uncertain. Trimming shortened V by 1 base and J by 4 bases, and 10 bases separated the two germline ends. Germline CDR1 and CDR2: MDHEN and SYDVKM. The CDR3 extends over 14 amino acids. The CDR3 region is CASSLSAGGYGYTF. The CDR3 DNA sequence: TGTGCCAGCAGTTTATCGGCCGGCGGCTATGGCTACACCTTC.

DNA of the CDR3: TGCGCCAGCAGCCCCGAAACTAGCGTCACAGATACGCAGTATTTT. Translated: CASSPETSVTDTQYF. The chain recombines TRBV5-1 with TRBJ2-3; 7 bases map to TRBD2. The CDR3 contains 15 residues. The V gene end was trimmed by 4 bases and the J gene end by 2 bases; junction bases not matched to a gene: 7. Germline V gene sequence: CDR1 SGHRS, CDR2 YFSETQ.

The rearrangement links TRBV9 to TRBJ1-2; 9 bases are a match to TRBD1. Germline loops: CDR1 SGDLS, CDR2 YYNGEE. The CDR3 extends over 15 amino acids. The V segment lost 0 bases and the J segment 5 bases; nucleotides outside the gene matches: 5. CDR3 coding DNA: TGTGCCAGCAGCGTAGCTTCCGGGACAGGGTATGGCTACACCTTC. Protein product: CASSVASGTGYGYTF. The entire variable domain, with the rest obtained from reference TRBV9 and TRBJ1-2, is as follows: DSGVTQTPKHLITATGQRVTLRCSPRSGDLSVYWYQQSLDQGLQFLIQYYNGEERAKGNILERFSAQQFPDLHSELNLSSLELGDSALYFCASSVASGTGYGYTFGSGTRLTVV.

V and J are TRBV9 and TRBJ1-2; no clear D gene. V was trimmed by 2 bases and J by 4 bases, leaving 15 bases between them. The CDR3 covers 15 residues. CDR1 is SGDLS, CDR2 YYNGEE, per germline. This chain's CDR3 is CASSVYGEGSYGYTF. DNA of the CDR3: TGTGCCAGCAGCGTCTACGGGGAAGGATCCTATGGCTACACCTTC.

This chain uses TRBV28 with TRBJ2-7, with 8 positions matching TRBD2. Germline lookup yields CDR1 MDHEN and CDR2 SYDVKM. This CDR3 region has 13 residues. Losses at the gene ends were 5 bases for V and 4 bases for J; bases not matched to a gene: 4. CDR3 in DNA: TGTGCCAGCAGTACGGGAGGGCGGTACGAGCAGTACTTC. Translated, it gives CASSTGGRYEQYF.

The genes are TRBV6-1 and TRBJ2-3; 14 bases are a match to TRBD2. Unmatched junction bases numbered 6, after V lost 6 bases and J lost 7 bases. The CDR3 spans 15 residues. Looked up from germline, CDR1 is MNHNS and CDR2 is SASEGT. The CDR3 protein is CASSGLAGGANTQYF. The CDR3, as DNA: TGTGCCAGCAGCGGACTAGCGGGGGGAGCGAATACGCAGTATTTT.

This chain connects TRBV21-1 to TRBJ2-5; TRBD2, as called in the table, went unchecked against the DNA. TRBV21-1 has pseudogene status. The CDR3 consists of 13 residues. The CDR3 DNA reads TGTGCCAGCAGCGGGAGCTACCAAGAGACCCAGTACTTC. Its translation is CASSGSYQETQYF.